This passage covers 26 T cell receptor beta chains from one sample sequenced in a study of T cell responses to AZD1222 COVID-19 vaccine (dated by TCRdb to 2020 to 2023). To prepare the library, the immunoSEQ multiplex PCR assay was applied. This immuneACCESS table, as held by TCRdb, lists in-frame sequences with V and J called but not all clones. Of the missing ones, under half trace to an unresolved V gene in checked studies; the others have no known cause. Counted in this sample were 180,000 or so clones; approximately 90% of them appeared once. Roughly 1.4% of the sample comes from the top ten. This sample's time point label indicates: about 28 days (+/-7) after the second vaccine dose. The sample consisted of peripheral blood, taken 28 days after the second AZD1222 dose. These receptors came from an adult who received the AZD1222 COVID-19 vaccine.

CDR3 nucleotide sequence: TGTGCCACCCGGGCCTCCGGGGGCACAGATACGCAGTATTTT. This sequence encodes CATRASGGTDTQYF. The chain links TRBV19 to TRBJ2-3, with D tentatively TRBD2 (5 bases). Germline assignment: CDR1 LNHDA and CDR2 SQIVND (reference sequence). The CDR3 runs 14 residues. Trimming stripped 10 bases from V and 1 base from J, with 15 bases between.

This clone occurred a few times. The genes are TRBV20-1 and TRBJ1-5; 7 bases map to TRBD1. V lost 4 bases, J lost 5 bases, and 5 bases stayed unmatched. The germline gives CDR1 DFQATT, CDR2 SNEGSKA (reference sequence). The CDR3 consists of 13 residues. This chain's CDR3 is CSAIDREDQPQHF. CDR3 in DNA: TGCAGTGCTATTGACAGGGAGGATCAGCCCCAGCATTTT.

The gene calls are TRBV5-5 and TRBJ1-6, with 9 bases identical to TRBD1. The CDR3 is 17 amino acids. Germline V gives CDR1 SGHKS, CDR2 YYEKEE (reference sequence). The V segment lost 0 bases and the J segment 8 bases; nucleotides outside the gene matches: 9. CDR3: CASSLVGRDRVYSPLHF. The CDR3 DNA reads TGTGCCAGCAGCTTGGTTGGTCGGGACAGGGTTTATTCACCCCTCCACTTT. Based on the CDR3 plus reference TRBV5-5 and TRBJ1-6, the full variable domain is DAGVTQSPTHLIKTRGQQVTLRCSPISGHKSVSWYQQVLGQGPQFIFQYYEKEERGRGNFPDRFSARQFPNYSSELNVNALLLGDSALYLCASSLVGRDRVYSPLHFGNGTRLTVT.

J is TRBJ1-5 and V is TRBV19; D remains ambiguous. This CDR3 comprises 16 residues. The V gene lost 3 bases and the J gene lost 5 bases, with 17 bases spanning the gap. CDR1 and CDR2 from the germline V gene are LNHDA and SQIVND (reference sequence). CDR3 sequence (DNA): TGTGCCAGTAGTATGGCCCAGCCGGGCCCATATCAGCCCCAGCATTTT. Translation gives CASSMAQPGPYQPQHF.

J is TRBJ2-4 and V is TRBV28; 10 bases agree with TRBD2. The CDR3 has 15 residues. Germline V gene data show CDR1 as MDHEN and CDR2 as SYDVKM. The V and J ends lost 6 bases and 8 bases, in that order; junction bases with no gene match: 10. The CDR3 protein is CASSTSGRAGYIQYF. CDR3 nucleotide sequence: TGTGCCAGCAGCACCAGCGGGAGGGCCGGATACATTCAGTACTTC. Full variable domain (remainder filled in from reference TRBV28 and TRBJ2-4): DVKVTQSSRYLVKRTGEKVFLECVQDMDHENMFWYRQDPGLGLRLIYFSYDVKMKEKGDIPEGYSVSREKKERFSLILESASTNQTSMYLCASSTSGRAGYIQYFGAGTRLSVL.

The gene calls are TRBV7-9 and TRBJ2-5; D ambiguous. This CDR3 region has 13 residues. V was cut by 3 bases and J by 2 bases, with 7 bases left in between. Germline V gene sequence: CDR1 SEHNR, CDR2 FQNEAQ (reference sequence). As DNA, the CDR3 is TGTGCCAGCAGCTTGGTAGGACAAGAGACCCAGTACTTC. This translates into CASSLVGQETQYF.

The J gene is TRBJ1-4, the V gene TRBV7-2; D is undetermined. The CDR3 is 15 amino acids. Trimming took off 5 bases at V and 4 bases at J, with 14 bases between the two ends. Germline CDR1 reads SGHTA; CDR2 reads FQGNSA. The CDR3 loop reads CASSPQTRDNEKLFF. CDR3 nucleotides: TGTGCCAGCAGCCCTCAGACAAGAGATAATGAAAAACTGTTTTTT.

The DNA for the CDR3 is TGCGCCAGCAGCCCAATAGGGGGGAGCGGCTACACCTTC. It specifies CASSPIGGSGYTF. The chain carries TRBV4-1 and TRBJ1-2; D might be TRBD1 (6 bases). Germline CDR1 and CDR2: MGHRA and YSYEKL. The CDR3 is 13 amino acids. Trimming took 4 bases from V and 8 from J, leaving 14 bases between them.

Concerning this clone: Germline is not matched at one junction end, which may reflect a read error. The chain couples TRBV20-1 to TRBJ2-5; maybe TRBD1 (6 bases). This CDR3 contains 10 residues. Germline V gene sequence: CDR1 DFQATT, CDR2 SNEGSKA (reference sequence). CDR3 amino acids: CSASSGTTHF. The DNA for the CDR3 is TGCAGTGCTAGTTCCGGGACAACCCACTTC.

The chain combines TRBV11-3 with TRBJ1-1; TRBD1 matches at 9 bases. Germline V gene lookup returns CDR1 SGHNT and CDR2 YENEEA. V lost 2 bases and J lost 0; bases outside the gene matches: 7. This CDR3 is built from 17 residues. The CDR3 protein is CASSLRGTGHMNTEAFF. CDR3 sequence (DNA): TGTGCCAGCAGCTTACGGGGGACAGGGCACATGAACACTGAAGCTTTCTTT.

This chain connects TRBV7-9 to TRBJ1-1, with D perhaps matching TRBD1 (5 bases). Trimming removed 3 bases from V and 11 bases from J, with 19 bases in between. The CDR3 is 14 residues long. Germline V gene data show CDR1 as SEHNR and CDR2 as FQNEAQ (reference sequence). The CDR3 nucleotides read TGTGCCAGCAGCTTCGGGGCCGAAACCGGCTCGGCTTTCTTT. The encoded protein is CASSFGAETGSAFF.

The chain recombines TRBV7-9 with TRBJ1-4; no clear D. Trimming removed 8 bases from V and 8 bases from J, with 6 bases in between. The germline V gene has CDR1 SEHNR and CDR2 FQNEAQ (reference sequence). CDR3 length equals 10 residues. The CDR3 nucleotides are TGTGCCAGCGCAAGGGAAAAACTGTTTTTT. It codes for CASAREKLFF. Looking up the rest from reference TRBV7-9 and TRBJ1-4 gives the full variable domain: DTGVSQNPRHKITKRGQNVTFRCDPISEHNRLYWYRQTLGQGPEFLTYFQNEAQLEKSRLLSDRFSAERPKGSFSTLEIQRTEQGDSAMYLCASAREKLFFGSGTQLSVL.

V is TRBV4-1 and J is TRBJ1-2; 10 bases are a match to TRBD1. There are 15 residues in the CDR3. Germline assignment: CDR1 MGHRA and CDR2 YSYEKL. The V and J ends lost 3 bases and 6 bases, in that order; junction bases with no gene match: 7. CDR3 region: CASSQAGQGGDGYTF. In DNA, the CDR3 is TGCGCCAGCAGCCAGGCAGGACAGGGGGGCGATGGCTACACCTTC.

This rearrangement joins TRBV28 to TRBJ1-2; no clear D gene. The V end lost 7 bases, the J end lost 4 bases, and 13 bases lay between the germline ends. The CDR3 is 13 amino acids. Looked up from germline, CDR1 is MDHEN and CDR2 is SYDVKM. Here the CDR3 reads CASNSGPAYGYTF. CDR3 bases: TGTGCCAGCAACTCTGGGCCTGCCTATGGCTACACCTTC.

This clone was seen a single time. The rearrangement links TRBV28 to TRBJ2-5; D is uncertain. This CDR3 comprises 13 residues. CDR1 MDHEN and CDR2 SYDVKM come from the germline V gene. Trimming took 1 base from V and 2 from J, leaving 5 bases between them. The CDR3 is CASSLSFQETQYF. The CDR3 coding sequence is TGTGCCAGCAGTTTATCCTTTCAAGAGACCCAGTACTTC. Combining the CDR3 with reference TRBV28 and TRBJ2-5 gives the whole variable domain DVKVTQSSRYLVKRTGEKVFLECVQDMDHENMFWYRQDPGLGLRLIYFSYDVKMKEKGDIPEGYSVSREKKERFSLILESASTNQTSMYLCASSLSFQETQYFGPGTRLLVL.

The sample holds one count of this clone. The rearrangement uses TRBV10-1 and TRBJ1-2; D is possibly TRBD1 (6 bases). The CDR3 has 14 amino acids. V lost 4 bases to trimming and J lost 6 bases, with 15 bases between them. In germline, CDR1 is WNHNN, CDR2 SYGVQD (reference sequence). For the CDR3, the DNA is TGCGCCAGCAGTGCCCATACAGGGATTGATGGCTACACCTTC. It specifies CASSAHTGIDGYTF.

The CDR3 DNA reads as TGTGCCAGCAGCTTACAAGAGACCCAGTACTTC. This codes for CASSLQETQYF. J is TRBJ2-5 and V is TRBV7-2; D gene unclear. Trimming took 2 bases from V and 2 from J, leaving 0 bases between them. There are 11 residues in the CDR3. Germline CDR1 reads SGHTA; CDR2 reads FQGNSA.

The chain links TRBV7-2 to TRBJ1-5; the D is unclear. The germline V gene has CDR1 SGHTA and CDR2 FQGNSA. The CDR3 spans 17 residues. V gave up 5 bases and J gave up 0 bases, with 17 bases separating them. The CDR3, as DNA: TGTGCCAGCAGCCCCCGGGCCGGGATTTCTAGCAATCAGCCCCAGCATTTT. This translates into CASSPRAGISSNQPQHF.

This CDR3 reads CASSLGSGGAFF. For the CDR3, the DNA is TGTGCCAGCAGCTTAGGGAGTGGCGGAGCTTTCTTT. The chain employs TRBV11-3 and TRBJ1-1; D unclear. The CDR3 is made up of 12 amino acids. CDR1 and CDR2 (germline): SGHNT, YENEEA. V was pared by 1 base and J by 10 bases, with 10 bases between.

The CDR3 sequence is CASSSFDRVSNSPLHF. Here the CDR3 DNA reads TGTGCCAGCAGCTCCTTCGATCGAGTTAGTAATTCACCCCTCCACTTT. V is TRBV7-9 and J is TRBJ1-6; no clear D. Germline CDR1 SEHNR, CDR2 FQNEAQ (reference sequence). V dropped 4 bases and J dropped 6 bases, with 16 bases sitting between them. CDR3 length equals 16 residues.

The V call is TRBV14, the J call TRBJ2-7; D is possibly TRBD1 (5 bases). The CDR3 totals 13 residues. The germline CDR1 and CDR2 sequences are SGHDN and FVKESK. Between the trimmed V and J ends, which lost 6 bases and 2 bases, there was a span of 11 bases. The CDR3 sequence is CASRRTGPYEQYF. DNA of the CDR3: TGTGCCAGCAGACGCACAGGACCCTACGAGCAGTACTTC.

The chain couples TRBV28 to TRBJ1-1; a weak D match, TRBD1 (5 bases). This CDR3 is built from 14 residues. Germline-derived CDR1 and CDR2 are MDHEN and SYDVKM. Deletions cut 3 bases from V and 1 base from J, with 9 bases between. The CDR3 nucleotides are TGTGCCAGCAGTTTGGGGGGATGGAACACTGAAGCTTTCTTT. Translated, it gives CASSLGGWNTEAFF.

The chain is built from TRBV25-1 and TRBJ1-1; D gene unclear. V lost 3 bases and J lost 10, with 9 bases in between. This CDR3 spans 11 amino acids. CDR1 is MGHDK and CDR2 is SYGVNS in the germline V gene. The CDR3 region has the DNA TGTGCCAGCAGTGATATCGTGGGAGCTTTCTTT. This codes for CASSDIVGAFF.

This clone was recorded a few times. CDR3: CASSSQETQYF. CDR3 coding DNA: TGTGCCAGCAGCTCCCAAGAGACCCAGTACTTC. The genes are TRBV7-9 and TRBJ2-5; D ambiguous. The CDR3 loop spans 11 amino acids. The V gene's germline CDR1 is SEHNR and CDR2 FQNEAQ (reference sequence). V was cut by 4 bases and J by 1 base, with 1 base left in between.

There are a few counts of this clone. The CDR3 coding sequence is TGTGCCAGAAGCTCCTTACCCCGACAGCAGGGCATCCTCTATGGCTACACCTTC. Encoded protein: CARSSLPRQQGILYGYTF. This chain connects TRBV7-5 to TRBJ1-2; the table's D call, TRBD1, was not checked against the DNA. TRBV7-5 is annotated as a pseudogene. This CDR3 contains 18 residues.

This rearrangement joins TRBV7-2 to TRBJ1-2; no clear D gene. The CDR3 totals 16 residues. Per the germline V gene, CDR1 is SGHTA and CDR2 is FQGNSA. Deletions cut 5 bases from V and 6 bases from J, with 22 bases between. The CDR3 region is CASSTRTTWRVDGYTF. CDR3 nucleotide sequence: TGTGCCAGCAGCACCCGGACGACATGGAGGGTTGATGGCTACACCTTC.